This passage covers 8 T cell receptor beta chains from one sample sequenced in a study of blood T cell repertoires in COVID-19. TCRdb's table, derived via immunoSEQ multiplex PCR, lists solely in-frame clones and lacks some. The table has about 70,000 clones, around 75% seen once. Sequencing was performed on peripheral blood. Source of these receptors: a man between 65 and 85 years old with acute or convalescent COVID-19.

In this sample, this clone is medium-sized. The chain couples TRBV6-5 to TRBJ1-5; D is undetermined. Germline-derived CDR1 and CDR2 are MNHEY and SVGAGI. The CDR3 length is 13 residues. The V and J ends lost 5 bases and 10 bases respectively, with 15 bases between them. In DNA, the CDR3 is TGTGCCAGCAGTACTCACGCGGGAGGTCCCCAGCATTTT. This gives the protein CASSTHAGGPQHF.

This chain uses TRBV5-1 with TRBJ1-6; 9 nucleotides align to TRBD1. Trimming at V came to 4 bases and at J to 3 bases, leaving 17 bases not matched to a gene. Germline CDR1 SGHRS, CDR2 YFSETQ. The CDR3 is 20 amino acids. CDR3 DNA: TGCGCCAGCAGCGTTTTACCCTTGGGACAGGGAGGGGACTATAATTCACCCCTCCACTTT. Translating it yields CASSVLPLGQGGDYNSPLHF.

This chain joins TRBV19 and TRBJ1-5, with 8 positions matching TRBD1. With 7 bases clipped from V and 3 bases from J, the junction kept 8 bases outside the gene matches. From germline, CDR1 is LNHDA and CDR2 SQIVND (reference sequence). This CDR3 has 15 residues. The CDR3 here is CASTKGTGPNQPQHF. CDR3 nucleotides: TGTGCCAGTACCAAGGGGACAGGACCCAATCAGCCCCAGCATTTT.

This chain joins TRBV27 and TRBJ1-1, with TRBD1 as a possible D gene (5 bases). Trimming left V 1 base short and J 1 base short, with 7 bases between. Per germline, CDR1 MNHEY and CDR2 SMNVEV (reference sequence). The CDR3 covers 14 residues. The DNA for the CDR3 is TGTGCCAGCAGTTTATTCGGGGGGAACACTGAAGCTTTCTTT. Its protein is CASSLFGGNTEAFF.

V and J are TRBV7-2 and TRBJ1-4; weak D call: TRBD1 (6 bases). V was clipped by 5 bases and J by 3 bases, with 19 bases between them. Germline V lookup: CDR1 SGHTA, CDR2 FQGNSA. The CDR3 runs 17 residues. CDR3 in amino acids: CASSPDRSRTANEKLFF. For the CDR3, the DNA is TGTGCCAGCAGCCCCGACAGGAGCAGGACGGCTAATGAAAAACTGTTTTTT.

The rearrangement uses TRBV2 and TRBJ1-2; possible D gene TRBD1, 6 bases. Per the germline V gene, CDR1 is SNHLY and CDR2 is FYNNEI. CDR3 length: 13 amino acids. V was pared by 4 bases and J by 1 base, with 7 bases between. CDR3 sequence: CASSADSNYGYTF. The CDR3 DNA reads as TGTGCCAGCAGTGCGGACAGTAACTATGGCTACACCTTC.

This clone was seen just once. This chain connects TRBV7-9 to TRBJ2-5; the match to TRBD1 covers 12 bases. The CDR3 covers 14 residues. Germline loops: CDR1 SEHNR, CDR2 FQNEAQ (reference sequence). Trimming removed 5 bases from V and 4 bases from J; junction bases left unmatched: 2. The CDR3 nucleotides are TGTGCCAGCAGCCTGGGACAGGGGGCAGAGACCCAGTACTTC. Protein sequence: CASSLGQGAETQYF.

The chain employs TRBV7-9 and TRBJ2-6; 10 bases fit TRBD1. Per germline, CDR1 SEHNR and CDR2 FQNEAQ (reference sequence). V shed 5 bases, J shed 4 bases, and the junction held 5 bases outside the gene matches. The length of the CDR3 is 16 residues. This CDR3 reads CASSLTGGAGANVLTF. The DNA of the CDR3 is TGTGCCAGCAGCCTGACAGGGGGCGCGGGGGCCAACGTCCTGACTTTC.